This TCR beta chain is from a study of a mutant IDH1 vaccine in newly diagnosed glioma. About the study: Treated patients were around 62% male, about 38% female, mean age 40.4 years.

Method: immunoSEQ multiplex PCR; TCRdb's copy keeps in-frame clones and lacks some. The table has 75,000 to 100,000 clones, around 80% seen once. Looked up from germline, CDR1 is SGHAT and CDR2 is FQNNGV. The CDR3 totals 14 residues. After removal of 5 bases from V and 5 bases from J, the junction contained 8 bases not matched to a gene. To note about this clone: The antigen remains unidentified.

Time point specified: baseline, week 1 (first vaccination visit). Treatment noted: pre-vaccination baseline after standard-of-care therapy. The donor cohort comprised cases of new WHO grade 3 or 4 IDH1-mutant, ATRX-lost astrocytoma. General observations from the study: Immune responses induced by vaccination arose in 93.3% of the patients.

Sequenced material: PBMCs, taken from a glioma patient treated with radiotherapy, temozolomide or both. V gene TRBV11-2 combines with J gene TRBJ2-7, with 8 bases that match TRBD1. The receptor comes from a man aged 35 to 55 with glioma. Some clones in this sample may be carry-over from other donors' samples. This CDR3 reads CASSRGQGLNEQYF. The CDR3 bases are TGTGCCAGCAGCCGAGGACAGGGACTGAACGAGCAGTACTTC.